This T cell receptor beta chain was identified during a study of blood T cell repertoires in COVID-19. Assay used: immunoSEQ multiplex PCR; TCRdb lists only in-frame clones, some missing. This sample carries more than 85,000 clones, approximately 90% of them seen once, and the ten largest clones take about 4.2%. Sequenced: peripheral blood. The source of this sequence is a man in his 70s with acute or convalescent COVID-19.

The CDR3 DNA is TGTGCCAGCTCAGCGCGACAGGCTAGCACAGATACGCAGTATTTT. This encodes CASSARQASTDTQYF. The V and J genes are TRBV18 and TRBJ2-3, with D perhaps matching TRBD1 (6 bases). The ends were cut back, 5 bases at V and 0 bases at J, with 12 bases in the middle. Germline CDR1 is KGHSH and CDR2 is LQKENI. The CDR3 consists of 15 residues.